The rows below give T cell receptor beta chains drawn from one sample of a study of T cells after yellow fever vaccination. TCRdb re-analysed the 5' RACE reads in MiXCR, keeping a single row per CDR3 protein. The table records hundreds of thousands of distinct CDR3 sequences, roughly an eighth of them present only once. The sequencing used PBMCs, collected on the day of the yellow fever booster vaccination. Receptor source: a man younger than 45 who received the YFV17D yellow fever vaccine. The CDR3 runs from the conserved cysteine through the conserved F or W. D genes are given only for firm matches. Where a row states a size, it is once, few, many or the class of an expanded clone; other rows omit it.

>NA|TRBJ1-1|TRBV30|NA
CAWRAGWGNTEAFF
TGTGCCTGGAGGGCTGGGTGGGGTAACACTGAAGCTTTCTTT
>NA|TRBJ2-7|TRBV3-1|NA
CASSPQRGQRSYEQYF
TGTGCCAGCAGCCCCCAGCGGGGACAGCGGTCCTACGAGCAGTACTTC
>few|TRBJ2-3|TRBV7-3|TRBD2
CASSPRTSGSKTDTQYF
TGTGCCAGCAGCCCACGGACTAGCGGGAGTAAAACAGATACGCAGTATTTT
>NA|TRBJ2-7|TRBV11-3|NA
CASSTEWGYEQYF
TGTGCCAGCAGCACGGAGTGGGGCTACGAGCAGTACTTC
>few|TRBJ2-2|TRBV5-4|NA
CASGRDRNTGELFF
TGTGCCAGCGGCCGTGACAGGAACACCGGGGAGCTGTTTTTT
>NA|TRBJ1-4|TRBV27|NA
CASSFRGEGKLFF
TGTGCCAGCAGTTTTCGGGGGGAAGGAAAACTGTTTTTT
>few|TRBJ2-3|TRBV12-3/TRBV12-4|NA
CASSPMADTQYF
TGTGCCAGCAGTCCAATGGCAGATACGCAGTATTTT
>NA|TRBJ1-1|TRBV27|NA
CASSLSGRENTEAFF
TGTGCCAGCAGTTTATCGGGACGGGAGAACACTGAAGCTTTCTTT
>few|TRBJ1-1|TRBV11-2|NA
CASSLGSGISPEAFF
TGTGCCAGCAGCCTAGGTAGTGGCATCAGCCCTGAAGCTTTCTTT
>NA|TRBJ2-3|TRBV6-1|NA
CASSFVPGPRADTQYF
TGTGCCAGCAGCTTTGTCCCCGGGCCGCGGGCAGATACGCAGTATTTT
>few|TRBJ2-7|TRBV13|NA
CASSSSELSYEQYF
TGTGCCAGCAGCTCCTCTGAACTCTCCTACGAGCAGTACTTC
>few|TRBJ2-1|TRBV20-1|TRBD2
CSAKTSEYNEQFF
TGCAGTGCTAAGACTAGCGAATACAATGAGCAGTTCTTC
>NA|TRBJ2-1|TRBV12-3/TRBV12-4|NA
CASSLFYREQFF
TGTGCCAGCAGTTTATTTTATCGCGAGCAGTTCTTC
>NA|TRBJ2-7|TRBV5-1|TRBD2
CASSSAGGSSYEQYF
TGCGCCAGCAGCTCTGCCGGCGGGAGCTCCTACGAGCAGTACTTC
>NA|TRBJ1-1|TRBV6-2/TRBV6-3|NA
CASNLSGQNTEAFF
TGTGCCAGCAACCTCTCCGGACAGAACACTGAAGCTTTCTTT
>NA|TRBJ2-7|TRBV7-2|NA
CASSYLQGSYEQYF
TGTGCCAGCAGCTATCTACAGGGTTCCTACGAGCAGTACTTC
>few|TRBJ2-1|TRBV3-1|TRBD2
CASSQVSGSYNEQFF
TGTGCCAGCAGCCAAGTTAGCGGGAGCTACAATGAGCAGTTCTTC
>NA|TRBJ1-6|TRBV20-1|NA
CSAREDPSAGRPLHF
TGCAGTGCTAGAGAAGATCCGTCGGCAGGACGACCCCTCCACTTT
>few|TRBJ2-2|TRBV11-2|NA
CASSFPGPYTGELFF
TGTGCCAGCAGCTTCCCGGGGCCATACACCGGGGAGCTGTTTTTT
>many|TRBJ2-5|TRBV5-6|NA
CASSFPQGRRGAQYF
TGTGCCAGCAGCTTTCCTCAGGGGAGGCGAGGGGCCCAGTACTTC
>NA|TRBJ2-1|TRBV12-1|NA
CASSFAGELARYNEQFF
TGTGCCAGCAGCTTTGCCGGAGAACTAGCGCGATACAATGAGCAGTTCTTC
>few|TRBJ2-2|TRBV7-2|TRBD2
CASSLVAGEIGELFF
TGTGCCAGCAGCTTAGTTGCGGGAGAGATCGGGGAGCTGTTTTTT
>NA|TRBJ2-1|TRBV6-6|NA
CASSFLQTQNEQFF
TGTGCCAGCAGTTTCCTTCAAACCCAAAATGAGCAGTTCTTC
>NA|TRBJ2-2|TRBV4-3|TRBD1
CASSRTGTGPTGELFF
TGCGCCAGCAGCCGAACCGGGACAGGGCCCACCGGGGAGCTGTTTTTT
>NA|TRBJ2-7|TRBV12-3/TRBV12-4|NA
CASSRPGLGREQYF
TGTGCCAGCAGTAGACCAGGGTTGGGGCGCGAGCAGTACTTC
>NA|TRBJ2-7|TRBV6-5|NA
CASSSTYLEQYF
TGTGCCAGCAGTTCTACCTACCTCGAGCAGTACTTC
>few|TRBJ1-3|TRBV7-2|NA
CASAGGAWGNTIYF
TGTGCCAGCGCTGGGGGGGCGTGGGGAAACACCATATATTTT
>few|TRBJ2-4|TRBV12-3/TRBV12-4|NA
CASSTSIAKNIQYF
TGTGCCAGCAGTACCAGTATAGCCAAAAACATTCAGTACTTC
>few|TRBJ2-1|TRBV29-1|NA
CSVEELAGGDNEQFF
TGCAGCGTTGAAGAGTTGGCAGGAGGAGACAATGAGCAGTTCTTC
>NA|TRBJ2-1|TRBV20-1|NA
CSARVSPGGHEQFF
TGCAGTGCTAGAGTTTCGCCCGGCGGGCATGAGCAGTTCTTC
>NA|TRBJ2-2|TRBV29-1|NA
CSVSGVSGELFF
TGCAGCGTTTCCGGGGTGTCCGGGGAGCTGTTTTTT
>NA|TRBJ2-5|TRBV15|NA
CATSRVSGARTQYF
TGTGCCACCAGCAGAGTATCAGGGGCTAGGACCCAGTACTTC
>NA|TRBJ2-1|TRBV3-1|TRBD2
CASSLAGVDYNEQFF
TGTGCCAGCAGCCTAGCGGGAGTCGATTACAATGAGCAGTTCTTC
>few|TRBJ1-6|TRBV7-2|NA
CASKLSQDNSPLHF
TGTGCCAGCAAGCTCTCGCAAGATAATTCACCCCTCCACTTT
>few|TRBJ1-1|TRBV7-8|NA
CASSLGPAWGTEAFF
TGTGCCAGCAGCTTAGGTCCCGCCTGGGGCACTGAAGCTTTCTTT
>once|TRBJ2-1|TRBV5-1|TRBD2
CASSLGTSGLSYNEQFF
TGCGCCAGCAGCTTGGGGACTAGCGGTTTATCCTACAATGAGCAGTTCTTC
>few|TRBJ1-5|TRBV19|NA
CASSVRGSVQPQHF
TGTGCCAGTAGTGTGCGGGGTTCGGTTCAGCCCCAGCATTTT
>few|TRBJ2-6|TRBV20-1|NA
CSANQVRTSSGANVLTF
TGCAGTGCTAATCAGGTCCGAACGAGCTCTGGGGCCAACGTCCTGACTTTC
>many|TRBJ2-5|TRBV28|TRBD1
CASSLPSGTGETQYF
TGTGCCAGCAGTTTGCCTTCCGGGACAGGAGAGACCCAGTACTTC
>many|TRBJ1-1|TRBV19|TRBD1
CASSTTGGARAFF
TGTGCCAGTAGTACCACAGGGGGCGCGCGGGCTTTCTTT
>few|TRBJ2-3|TRBV5-1|TRBD2
CATKVLAGDTQYF
TGCGCCACCAAAGTCCTAGCGGGAGATACGCAGTATTTT
>NA|TRBJ2-7|TRBV7-9|TRBD1
CASSLGDRGLAQYF
TGTGCCAGCAGCTTAGGGGACAGGGGTCTGGCGCAGTACTTC
>NA|TRBJ2-1|TRBV29-1|TRBD2
CSVTGTSSTYNEQFF
TGCAGCGTGACAGGGACTAGCTCAACCTACAATGAGCAGTTCTTC
>few|TRBJ2-5|TRBV6-5|NA
CASSFTPIPLAEGGETQYF
TGTGCCAGCAGCTTCACTCCAATACCGTTAGCGGAAGGGGGCGAGACCCAGTACTTC
>NA|TRBJ1-3|TRBV6-1|NA
CASSQEWSGNTIYF
TGTGCCAGCAGTCAGGAGTGGTCCGGAAACACCATATATTTT